This T cell receptor (beta chain) is from a study of T-cell memory formation after mild COVID-19. TCRdb analysed the 5' RACE reads with MiXCR anew, one entry per CDR3 protein. This sample has roughly 190,000 distinct CDR3 sequences; over 9.5% occur once, and the top ten carry 3%. This clonotype has a handful of counts. Its antigen is unidentified. Regarding the study as a whole: The CD4+ clones that contracted clustered mainly within CM and EM, and the CD8+ clones concentrated in EMRA. CD4/CD8 balance held among clones contracting day 15 to 85, and later expanders leaned CD4+.

V was shortened by 5 bases and J by 1 base, with 15 bases between the two germline ends. Germline V CDR1 and CDR2: SGHVS, FQNEAQ. The CDR3 length is 15 residues. This chain joins TRBV7-8 and TRBJ2-7; D unclear. The sequenced material came from PBMCs or a T cell subset sorted from them (not recorded which). This clonotype was sampled from a man between 18 and 29 years old who had mild COVID-19 (a few samples of this study predate the infection). Cell type and time point are not known. As DNA, the CDR3 is TGTGCCAGCAGCCTTTATCAGGCTAGGTCCTACGAGCAGTACGTC. This encodes CASSLYQARSYEQYV.